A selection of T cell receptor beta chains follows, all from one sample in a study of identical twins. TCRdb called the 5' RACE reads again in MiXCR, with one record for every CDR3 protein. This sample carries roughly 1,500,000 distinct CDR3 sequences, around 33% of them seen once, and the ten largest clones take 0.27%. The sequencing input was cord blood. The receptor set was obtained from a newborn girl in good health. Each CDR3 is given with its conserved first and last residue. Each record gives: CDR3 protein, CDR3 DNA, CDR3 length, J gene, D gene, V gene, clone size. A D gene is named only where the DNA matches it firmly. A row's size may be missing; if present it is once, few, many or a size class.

CASRDSGGAKDDWFSGELFF TGTGCCAGCAGAGATAGCGGGGGGGCCAAAGATGATTGGTTCTCCGGGGAGCTGTTTTTT 20 TRBJ2-2 TRBD2 TRBV27 -
CAISVAGEGYEQYF TGTGCCATCAGTGTTGCGGGAGAAGGCTACGAGCAGTACTTC 14 TRBJ2-7 TRBD2 TRBV10-3 few
CASGSASGGTYEQYF TGTGCCAGCGGCTCCGCTAGCGGGGGGACTTACGAGCAGTACTTC 15 TRBJ2-7 TRBD2 TRBV28 few
CASSLAGVVQYF TGTGCCAGCAGCTTAGCGGGAGTGGTACAGTACTTC 12 TRBJ2-7 - TRBV7-2 -
CASSRVEDSHRLFF TGTGCCAGTAGTAGGGTGGAGGACTCACATAGACTGTTTTTT 14 TRBJ1-4 - TRBV19 -
CASTQDSSGANVLTF TGTGCCAGCACCCAGGACAGCTCTGGGGCCAACGTCCTGACTTTC 15 TRBJ2-6 - TRBV11-2 -
CASSLDRRTYNEQFF TGTGCCAGCAGTCTGGACCGTCGGACCTACAATGAGCAGTTCTTC 15 TRBJ2-1 - TRBV7-2 few
CASRSGRYQPQHF TGTGCCAGCAGATCCGGACGGTATCAGCCCCAGCATTTT 13 TRBJ1-5 - TRBV5-8 once
CASSFAGTSSYNEQFF TGTGCCAGCAGTTTCGCCGGGACTAGCAGCTACAATGAGCAGTTCTTC 16 TRBJ2-1 TRBD2 TRBV7-2 few
CASSRGGTGAGYTF TGTGCCAGCAGCCGCGGCGGGACAGGGGCCGGCTACACCTTC 14 TRBJ1-2 TRBD1 TRBV7-2 few
CASSFGNSATYEQYF TGTGCCAGCAGTTTCGGGAACAGTGCCACCTACGAGCAGTACTTC 15 TRBJ2-7 - TRBV6-5 few
CASSLQPPPRNNSPLHF TGTGCCAGCAGCTTACAACCCCCCCCCAGAAATAATTCACCCCTCCACTTT 17 TRBJ1-6 - TRBV7-2 few
CASSDRGSNQPQHF TGTGCCAGCAGCGACAGGGGTAGCAATCAGCCCCAGCATTTT 14 TRBJ1-5 TRBD1 TRBV3-1 many
CASSFLGGTLSEAFF TGTGCCAGCAGTTTTTTGGGCGGAACCCTTTCTGAAGCTTTCTTT 15 TRBJ1-1 - TRBV12-3/TRBV12-4 -
CATSSGNQPQHF TGTGCCACGTCTAGCGGCAATCAGCCCCAGCATTTT 12 TRBJ1-5 - TRBV10-3 many
CASSRILGGYTYVQYF TGTGCCAGCAGTCGTATTTTAGGGGGCTATACCTACGTGCAGTACTTC 16 TRBJ2-7 TRBD1 TRBV27 -
CSSRTGGQETQYF TGCAGCTCTAGGACAGGGGGCCAAGAGACCCAGTACTTC 13 TRBJ2-5 TRBD1 TRBV29-1 -
CAIGGPSQETQYF TGTGCCATCGGGGGGCCCAGCCAAGAGACCCAGTACTTC 13 TRBJ2-5 - TRBV10-3 few
CASSNLQVTGELFF TGCGCCAGCAGCAACCTTCAGGTCACCGGGGAGCTGTTTTTT 14 TRBJ2-2 - TRBV4-1 -
CSATSAYEQYF TGCAGTGCTACTAGCGCCTACGAGCAGTACTTC 11 TRBJ2-7 - TRBV20-1 many
CASSYSSRAKNIQYF TGTGCCAGCAGTTACTCCAGCAGGGCCAAAAACATTCAGTACTTC 15 TRBJ2-4 - TRBV6-5 many
CASSLEVFLYNEQFF TGCGCCAGCAGCTTGGAGGTATTCCTCTACAATGAGCAGTTCTTC 15 TRBJ2-1 - TRBV5-1 -